This T cell receptor beta chain was sequenced for a study of monozygotic twins with inflammatory bowel disease. Findings and caveats of the study: Cells of different T cell subtypes could not be told apart.

Remarks on this clonotype: Its antigen is as yet unknown.

CDR1 is SGHRS, CDR2 YFSETQ, per germline. This CDR3 spans 15 amino acids. An amount of roughly 3,500 ng of total RNA was used for each TCR library. Each CDR3 protein gets one entry in TCRdb, which reprocessed the 5' RACE reads and gives no DNA. Here the sample table reports 350,000 to 550,000 distinct CDR3 sequences. V usage is TRBV5-1 and J usage is TRBJ2-5; as DNA is missing, the TRBD1 call by TCRdb cannot be tested. Source material: blood. The TCR sequence derives from a human donor with ulcerative colitis or Crohn's disease, or a healthy co-twin of an affected twin (not recorded which). The CDR3 reads CASSPPRGVEETQYF. The variable domain in full, with the rest retrieved from reference TRBV5-1 and TRBJ2-5, is KAGVTQTPRYLIKTRGQQVTLSCSPISGHRSVSWYQQTPGQGLQFLFEYFSETQRNKGNFPGRFSGRQFSNSRSEMNVSTLELGDSALYLCASSPPRGVEETQYFGPGTRLLVL.